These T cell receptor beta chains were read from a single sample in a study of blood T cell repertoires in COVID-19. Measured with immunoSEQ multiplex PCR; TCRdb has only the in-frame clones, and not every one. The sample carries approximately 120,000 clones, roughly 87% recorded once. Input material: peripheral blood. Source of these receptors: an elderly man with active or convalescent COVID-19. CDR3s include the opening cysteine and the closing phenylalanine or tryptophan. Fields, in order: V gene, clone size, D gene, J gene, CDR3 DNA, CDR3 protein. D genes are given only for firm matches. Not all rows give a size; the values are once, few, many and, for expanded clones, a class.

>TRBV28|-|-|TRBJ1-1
TGTGCCAGCAGCCCCTCCACGAGTCGGGCTTTCTTT
CASSPSTSRAFF
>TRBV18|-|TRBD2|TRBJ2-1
TGTGCCAGCTCCTTACCTAGCGGGAGTGGTAATGAGCAGTTCTTC
CASSLPSGSGNEQFF
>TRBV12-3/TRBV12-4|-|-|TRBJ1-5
TGTGCCAGCATCTTGAGGCAGCCCCAGCATTTT
CASILRQPQHF
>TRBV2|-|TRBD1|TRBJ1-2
TGTGCCAGCAGTGGGCCAGACAGGGGAACGGGTGGCTACACCTTC
CASSGPDRGTGGYTF
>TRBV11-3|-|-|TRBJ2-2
TGTGCCAGCAGCGTCCTGAACACCGGGGAGCTGTTTTTT
CASSVLNTGELFF
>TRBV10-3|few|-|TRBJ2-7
TGTGCCATCAGTGAGTCGACAGTGAGCCACGAGCAGTACTTC
CAISESTVSHEQYF
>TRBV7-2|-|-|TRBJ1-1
TGTGCCAGCAGCTCCCCGGGTGAGCAGAGCACTGAAGCTTTCTTT
CASSSPGEQSTEAFF
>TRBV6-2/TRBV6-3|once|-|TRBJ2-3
TGTGCCAGCAGCTCGAGGGGGTTCACAGATACGCAGTATTTT
CASSSRGFTDTQYF
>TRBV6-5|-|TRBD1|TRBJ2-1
TGTGCCAGCAGTCCACAGGGGTCCCATGAGCAGTTCTTC
CASSPQGSHEQFF
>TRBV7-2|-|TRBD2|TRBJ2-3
TGTGCCAGCAGCCTAGTAGCGGGAGTGGGAGATACGCAGTATTTT
CASSLVAGVGDTQYF
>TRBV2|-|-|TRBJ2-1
TGTGCCAGCAGACCCGAGCCGGGGTACAATGAGCAGTTCTTC
CASRPEPGYNEQFF
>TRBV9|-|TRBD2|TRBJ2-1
TGTGCCAGCAGCTCCGTTAGCGGGAGGGGGGGTGAGCAGTTCTTC
CASSSVSGRGGEQFF
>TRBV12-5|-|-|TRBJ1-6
TGTGCTAGTGGTTCTGAAAGACTCCCCCGGACAGCTAATAATTCACCCCTCCACTTT
CASGSERLPRTANNSPLHF
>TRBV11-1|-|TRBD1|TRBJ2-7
TGTGCCAGCATCGCGACAGGGGCCTCCGGCGAGCAGTACTTC
CASIATGASGEQYF
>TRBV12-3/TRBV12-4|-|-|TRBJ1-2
TGTGCCAGCAGTTTCGAGGACACCTATGGCTACACCTTC
CASSFEDTYGYTF
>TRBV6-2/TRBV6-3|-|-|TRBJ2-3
TGTGCCAGCAGTTACTCGATAAGGAGGACAGATACGCAGTATTTT
CASSYSIRRTDTQYF
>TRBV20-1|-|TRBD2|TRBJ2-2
TGCAGTGCTAGTGCCCCGGGACTAGCGGTTGGCGGGGAGCTGTTTTTT
CSASAPGLAVGGELFF
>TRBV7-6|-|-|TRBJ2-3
TGTGCCAGCAGCCTCACTAGAGGAAAGGATACGCAGTATTTT
CASSLTRGKDTQYF
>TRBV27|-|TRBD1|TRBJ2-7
TGTGCCAGCAGTTTGGGGCCGGGACAGAATTTGGAGCAGTACTTC
CASSLGPGQNLEQYF
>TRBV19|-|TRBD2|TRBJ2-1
TGTGCCAGTAGTACCCCATGGACTAGCGGTTACAATGAGCAGTTCTTC
CASSTPWTSGYNEQFF
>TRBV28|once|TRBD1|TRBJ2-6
TGTGCCAGCAGCCCGGCGGGACAGGGTTCTGGGGCCAACGTCCTGACTTTC
CASSPAGQGSGANVLTF
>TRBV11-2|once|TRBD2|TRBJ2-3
TGTGCCAGCAGCTTAGGGCTAGCGGGGGGAGTAGGGCAGTATTTT
CASSLGLAGGVGQYF
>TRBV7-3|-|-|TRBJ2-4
TGTGCCAGCAGCCTTACTGGGCGGGACATTCAGTACTTC
CASSLTGRDIQYF
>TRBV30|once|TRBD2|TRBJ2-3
TGTGCCTGGAGTTCCGGGACTAGCGGACTCACAGATACGCAGTATTTT
CAWSSGTSGLTDTQYF
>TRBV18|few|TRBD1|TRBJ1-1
TGTGCCAGCTCAACAGGGGGCAGAACTGAAGCTTTCTTT
CASSTGGRTEAFF
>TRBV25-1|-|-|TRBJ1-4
TGTGCCAGCAGTGAATCTGGGGACTCGAAAAAACTGTTTTTT
CASSESGDSKKLFF
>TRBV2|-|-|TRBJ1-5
TGTGCCAGCAGGGGAGACAGGTTCGGGAATCAGCCCCAGCATTTT
CASRGDRFGNQPQHF
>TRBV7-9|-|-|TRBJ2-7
TGTGCCAGCAGCTCCGGGGTACTTTACGAGCAGTACTTC
CASSSGVLYEQYF
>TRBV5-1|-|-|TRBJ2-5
TGCGCCAGCAGTCGACAGCCTTCCGAGACCCAGTACTTC
CASSRQPSETQYF
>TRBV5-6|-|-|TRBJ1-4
TGTGCCAGCAGACGAGGGATTAATGAAAAACTGTTTTTT
CASRRGINEKLFF
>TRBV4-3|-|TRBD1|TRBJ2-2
TGCGCCAGCAGCCAAGATCTGGGAAGGGGGCTAACCGGGGAGCTGTTTTTT
CASSQDLGRGLTGELFF
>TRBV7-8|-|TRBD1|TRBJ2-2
TGTGCCAGCAGCTTTTACAGGGGAACCGGGGAGCTGTTTTTT
CASSFYRGTGELFF
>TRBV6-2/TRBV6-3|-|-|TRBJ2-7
TGTGCCAGCAGTCGCACTCAGGACTTCGACTCCTACGAGCAGTACTTC
CASSRTQDFDSYEQYF
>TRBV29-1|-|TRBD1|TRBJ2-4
TGCAGCGTGAGGGGGCGGCTAGCCAAAAACATTCAGTACTTC
CSVRGRLAKNIQYF
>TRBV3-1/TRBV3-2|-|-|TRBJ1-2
TGTGCCAGCAGCCAGGTGGCGGTTGGCTACACCTTC
CASSQVAVGYTF
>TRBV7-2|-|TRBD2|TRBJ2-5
TGTGCCAGCAGCTTAATTATAGCGGGAGCTCAAGAGACCCAGTACTTC
CASSLIIAGAQETQYF
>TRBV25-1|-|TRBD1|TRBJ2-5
TGTGCCAGCAGGACAGGGGCCCAAGAGACCCAGTACTTC
CASRTGAQETQYF
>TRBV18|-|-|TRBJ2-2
TGTGCCAGCTCACTGACAGGGAACACCGGGGAGCTGTTTTTT
CASSLTGNTGELFF
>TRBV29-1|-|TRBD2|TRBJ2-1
TGCAGCGTTGTTAGAAGTAATGTTGAGGGACTAGCGATCTTC
CSVVRSNVEGLAIF